The next 16 T cell receptor beta chains were all read from a single sample in a study of CD8 T cells in Susac syndrome. Random hexamers were used to reverse transcribe the RNA input (about 0.5 to 1 ug). Via MiXCR, TCRdb re-called the immunoSEQ multiplex PCR reads, giving one row per CDR3 protein. The repertoire holds some 100,000 distinct CDR3 sequences, 96% seen once, with 0.096% in the top ten. The sequencing sample was made of CD4+ T cells from PBMCs. The receptors derive from a human donor in good health.

This clonotype was counted a single time. The chain uses TRBV3-1 and TRBJ1-2; tentative D call: TRBD1 (5 bases). Germline V gene sequence: CDR1 LGHDT, CDR2 YNNKEL (reference sequence). The CDR3 consists of 13 residues. V shed 0 bases and J shed 7 bases, with 9 bases lying between them. This CDR3 is CASSQDLGGGYTF. The CDR3 nucleotides read TGTGCCAGCAGCCAAGATCTCGGGGGTGGCTACACCTTC. Combining the CDR3 with reference TRBV3-1 and TRBJ1-2 gives the whole variable domain DTAVSQTPKYLVTQMGNDKSIKCEQNLGHDTMYWYKQDSKKFLKIMFSYNNKELIINETVPNRFSPKSPDKAHLNLHINSLELGDSAVYFCASSQDLGGGYTFGSGTRLTVV.

This clonotype was seen a single time. This chain joins TRBV29-1 and TRBJ2-3; D is ambiguous. V was clipped by 7 bases and J by 6 bases, with 8 bases between them. CDR1 and CDR2 from the germline V gene are SQVTM and ANQGSEA. CDR3 size: 10 residues. DNA of the CDR3: TGCAGCGCTAAAGTGGATACGCAGTATTTT. Translated, it gives CSAKVDTQYF.

As DNA, the CDR3 is TGTGCCAGCAGTTCCCAGCGCCCAGGGGCCAACGTCCTGACTTTC. Translating it yields CASSSQRPGANVLTF. This chain links TRBV28 with TRBJ2-6; D is unclear. Deletions cut 4 bases from V and 4 bases from J, with 11 bases between. Germline CDR1 and CDR2: MDHEN and SYDVKM. This CDR3 is built from 15 residues.

V gene TRBV29-1 combines with J gene TRBJ1-5; maybe TRBD1 (6 bases). This CDR3 is built from 16 residues. Germline V gene lookup returns CDR1 SQVTM and CDR2 ANQGSEA. Trimming left V 0 bases short and J 6 bases short, with 18 bases between. The CDR3 DNA reads as TGCAGCGTTGAAGATTTAACAGGGAGAGAGGGTCAGCCCCAGCATTTT. Translation: CSVEDLTGREGQPQHF.

CDR3 sequence (DNA): TGTGCCAGCAGTTTAGGAGGGAAGCAGACCCAGTACTTC. Translated: CASSLGGKQTQYF. The gene calls are TRBV6-5 and TRBJ2-5; tentative D call: TRBD2 (6 bases). Trimming pared 4 bases from V and 6 bases from J, leaving 12 bases between. CDR1 is MNHEY, CDR2 SVGAGI, per germline. The length of the CDR3 is 13 residues.

This clonotype appeared once. This chain uses TRBV5-1 with TRBJ1-2; maybe TRBD1 (5 bases). Trimming removed 4 bases from V and 3 bases from J, with 10 bases in between. There are 13 residues in the CDR3. Germline V lookup: CDR1 SGHRS, CDR2 YFSETQ. The CDR3 protein is CASSHGGYYGYTF. DNA for the CDR3: TGCGCCAGCAGCCACGGGGGGTACTATGGCTACACCTTC.

In DNA form, the CDR3 reads TGCGCCAGCAGACTCGGGGGGCAGGAGACCCAGTACTTC. This encodes CASRLGGQETQYF. V gene TRBV5-1 combines with J gene TRBJ2-5, with a possible D match to TRBD2 (7 bases). The V and J ends lost 5 bases and 5 bases respectively, with 13 bases between them. This CDR3 contains 13 residues. Per the germline V gene, CDR1 is SGHRS and CDR2 is YFSETQ.

The chain has TRBV28 and TRBJ1-5, with 7 bases aligning to TRBD1. J gave up 5 bases and V 6 bases, and 10 bases lay outside the gene matches. This CDR3 contains 15 residues. Germline CDR1 MDHEN, CDR2 SYDVKM. As DNA, the CDR3 is TGTGCCAGCAGATATCATGACAGGGTATATCAGCCCCAGCATTTT. The encoded protein is CASRYHDRVYQPQHF.

The chain recombines TRBV14 with TRBJ2-1; the D gene is possibly TRBD2 (5 bases). The CDR3 has 16 amino acids. V lost 2 bases and J 2 bases, leaving 13 bases between the germline ends. The V gene's germline CDR1 is SGHDN and CDR2 FVKESK. This CDR3 is CASSQSLALPYNEQFF. CDR3 coding DNA: TGTGCCAGCAGCCAATCGCTAGCCCTCCCCTACAATGAGCAGTTCTTC.

The V gene is TRBV29-1, the J gene TRBJ2-7, with D uncertain. With 7 bases removed from V and 11 bases from J, the gap between germline ends came to 21 bases. CDR3 length: 12 residues. Germline CDR1 and CDR2: SQVTM and ANQGSEA. The CDR3 nucleotides read TGCAGCGCCTTACCCCCCCAGGTATATGAGTACTTC. It translates to CSALPPQVYEYF.

This clonotype came up a few times. The chain links TRBV7-9 to TRBJ1-3; TRBD1 aligns across 7 bases. The V gene's germline CDR1 is SEHNR and CDR2 FQNEAQ (reference sequence). V lost 3 bases, J lost 4 bases, and 0 bases stayed unmatched. The CDR3 is 13 residues long. The CDR3 sequence: CASSLGQGNTIYF. In nucleotides, the CDR3 is TGTGCCAGCAGCTTGGGACAGGGAAACACCATATATTTT.

The chain recombines TRBV6-2 or TRBV6-3 with TRBJ2-7; the D gene is possibly TRBD1 (6 bases). Trimming removed 5 bases from V and 7 bases from J, with 21 bases in between. The CDR3 runs 15 residues. Per the germline V gene, CDR1 is MNHEY and CDR2 is SVGEGT. This chain's CDR3 is CASSTGRAGGGEQYF. CDR3 coding DNA: TGTGCCAGCAGTACAGGGCGAGCAGGTGGAGGTGAGCAGTACTTC.

The rearrangement links TRBV4-3 to TRBJ2-2; tentatively, D is TRBD1 (6 bases). Germline lookup yields CDR1 LGHNA and CDR2 YSLEER. The V gene lost 3 bases and the J gene lost 0 bases, with 14 bases spanning the gap. This CDR3 is 17 amino acids long. DNA of the CDR3: TGCGCCAGCAGCCAGAGCCCACAGGGCTCGAACACCGGGGAGCTGTTTTTT. This translates into CASSQSPQGSNTGELFF.

The chain combines TRBV20-1 with TRBJ2-7; D ambiguous. Germline V gives CDR1 DFQATT, CDR2 SNEGSKA (reference sequence). The CDR3 extends over 14 amino acids. V lost 0 bases, J lost 0 bases, and 9 bases lay in between. CDR3 DNA: TGCAGTGCTAGAGATCTTCCTCCCTCCTACGAGCAGTACTTC. Its protein is CSARDLPPSYEQYF.

The genes are TRBV5-1 and TRBJ1-2; possible D gene TRBD1, 5 bases. This CDR3 comprises 13 residues. Trimming cost V 0 bases and J 3 bases, with 6 bases left between them. From germline, CDR1 is SGHRS and CDR2 YFSETQ. CDR3 coding DNA: TGCGCCAGCAGCTTGGTGGGGGACTATGGCTACACCTTC. Encoded protein: CASSLVGDYGYTF.

The chain joins TRBV7-3 to TRBJ2-5; TRBD1 is a possible D gene (6 bases). V lost 5 bases, J lost 9 bases, and 13 bases lay in between. The CDR3 contains 12 residues. CDR1 and CDR2 (germline): SGHTA, FQGTGA. As DNA, the CDR3 is TGTGCCAGCAGCCCCGACCAGGGGCCCCAGTACTTC. Translating it yields CASSPDQGPQYF.